A selection of T cell receptor beta chains follows, all from one sample in a study of high-grade serous ovarian cancer treatment subgroups. Sequencing used immunoSEQ multiplex PCR; TCRdb keeps in-frame clones, though not all of them. The table shows about 30,000 clones, with about 86% occurring only once. Sample: tumor tissue. Receptors originate from a human donor with high-grade serous ovarian cancer. CDR3s include the opening cysteine and the closing phenylalanine or tryptophan. D genes are given only for firm matches. Clone size is stated in some rows and not others, as once, few, many or a class when expanded.

. | TRBJ2-1 | TRBV2 | . | CASSESINEQFF | TGTGCCAGCAGTGAATCGATCAATGAGCAGTTCTTC
. | TRBJ1-2 | TRBV19 | . | CASSLGGRDLDPYGYTF | TGTGCCAGTAGTCTGGGGGGCAGGGACCTAGACCCGTATGGCTACACCTTC
few | TRBJ1-5 | TRBV28 | . | CASRKGQPQHF | TGTGCCAGCAGGAAAGGGCAGCCCCAGCATTTT
. | TRBJ2-1 | TRBV6-4 | . | CASSRQRSGLNEQFF | TGTGCCAGCAGTAGACAGCGATCGGGCCTAAATGAGCAGTTCTTC
. | TRBJ2-7 | TRBV5-1 | . | CASSQAVGGYEQYF | TGCGCCAGCAGCCAGGCGGTCGGAGGGTACGAGCAGTACTTC
. | TRBJ1-5 | TRBV9 | . | CASSVGPGPDQPQHF | TGTGCCAGCAGCGTAGGGCCGGGGCCCGATCAGCCCCAGCATTTT
. | TRBJ2-7 | TRBV27 | . | CASSPNWDEQYF | TGTGCCAGCAGTCCGAATTGGGACGAGCAGTACTTC
few | TRBJ1-1 | TRBV2 | . | CASSGTWNTEAFF | TGTGCCAGCAGCGGGACCTGGAACACTGAAGCTTTCTTT
. | TRBJ2-7 | TRBV29-1 | TRBD2 | CSVLTSLAGGPREQYF | TGCAGCGTCCTCACCTCCTTAGCGGGAGGGCCTCGGGAGCAGTACTTC
once | TRBJ2-7 | TRBV28 | . | CASSRPSRSYEQYF | TGTGCCAGCAGTAGACCCAGTAGGAGCTACGAGCAGTACTTC
. | TRBJ1-2 | TRBV28 | . | CASSFGVRVGYTF | TGTGCCAGCAGTTTCGGGGTCAGGGTCGGCTACACCTTC
. | TRBJ2-3 | TRBV14 | . | CASSLLVSTDTQYF | TGTGCCAGCAGCCTACTAGTAAGCACAGATACGCAGTATTTT
. | TRBJ2-1 | TRBV11-3 | TRBD2 | CASSFGTSGTLENEQFF | TGTGCCAGCAGCTTCGGGACTAGCGGGACGTTGGAAAATGAGCAGTTCTTC
. | TRBJ2-1 | TRBV7-9 | TRBD2 | CASSLVLAGRDEQFF | TGTGCCAGCAGCTTAGTGCTAGCGGGCAGGGATGAGCAGTTCTTC
. | TRBJ2-7 | TRBV27 | TRBD2 | CASSLTSGSYEQYF | TGTGCCAGCAGTTTAACTAGCGGGAGCTACGAGCAGTACTTC
. | TRBJ2-1 | TRBV5-1 | TRBD2 | CASSGGGFYNEQFF | TGCGCCAGCAGTGGCGGGGGATTCTACAATGAGCAGTTCTTC
. | TRBJ2-5 | TRBV30 | . | CASRTPGQETQYF | TGTGCCTCGCGGACGCCTGGCCAAGAGACCCAGTACTTC
. | TRBJ2-1 | TRBV4-1 | TRBD1 | CASSHRRQGVEYNEQFF | TGCGCCAGCAGCCACAGAAGACAGGGGGTTGAGTACAATGAGCAGTTCTTC
. | TRBJ2-7 | TRBV18 | . | CASSPQASGSYEQYF | TGTGCCAGCTCACCCCAGGCGTCGGGTTCCTACGAGCAGTACTTC
. | TRBJ2-7 | TRBV2 | TRBD2 | CASRPTTSGRTYEQYF | TGTGCCAGCAGACCAACGACTAGCGGGAGGACGTACGAGCAGTACTTC
. | TRBJ1-1 | TRBV5-4 | . | CASSLARGAKRTEAFF | TGTGCCAGCAGCTTGGCTCGGGGGGCAAAGCGCACTGAAGCTTTCTTT
. | TRBJ1-2 | TRBV4-2 | . | CASSQERRGKGEEDYGYTF | TGTGCCAGCAGCCAAGAACGAAGGGGTAAGGGGGAAGAAGACTATGGCTACACCTTC
. | TRBJ1-1 | TRBV28 | . | CASSLYGDRSAFF | TGTGCCAGCAGTTTATACGGGGACCGGTCGGCTTTCTTT
. | TRBJ2-1 | TRBV7-2 | . | CASSPIWKGDEQFF | TGTGCCAGCAGTCCCATTTGGAAAGGCGATGAGCAGTTCTTC
. | TRBJ1-2 | TRBV30 | . | CAWSVISNYGYTF | TGTGCCTGGAGTGTAATCAGTAATTATGGCTACACCTTC
few | TRBJ2-2 | TRBV29-1 | . | CSVLGGKPNTGELFF | TGCAGCGTTCTGGGGGGAAAGCCGAACACCGGGGAGCTGTTTTTT
. | TRBJ2-4 | TRBV6-5 | . | CASSRGVAKNIQYF | TGTGCCAGCAGCCGAGGGGTAGCCAAAAACATTCAGTACTTC
. | TRBJ2-2 | TRBV7-8 | TRBD2 | CASSITSGHSNTGELFF | TGTGCCAGCAGCATAACTAGCGGACACTCGAACACCGGGGAGCTGTTTTTT
. | TRBJ2-3 | TRBV5-1 | . | CASSLGSLDTQYF | TGCGCCAGCAGCTTGGGTAGTCTAGATACGCAGTATTTT
. | TRBJ1-3 | TRBV30 | TRBD1 | CAWSVRRDRGHTIYF | TGTGCCTGGAGTGTACGTCGGGACAGGGGGCACACCATATATTTT
. | TRBJ1-1 | TRBV18 | TRBD1 | CASSPGQGAEAFF | TGTGCCAGCTCGCCGGGACAGGGGGCTGAAGCTTTCTTT
. | TRBJ2-5 | TRBV14 | . | CASSQGRLGARETQYF | TGTGCCAGCAGCCAAGGCCGTCTAGGGGCTCGGGAGACCCAGTACTTC
few | TRBJ2-2 | TRBV5-1 | . | CASSLAGYTGELFF | TGCGCCAGCAGCTTGGCCGGATACACCGGGGAGCTGTTTTTT
. | TRBJ2-7 | TRBV5-4 | . | CASSFNNEQYF | TGTGCCAGCAGCTTTAACAACGAGCAGTACTTC
. | TRBJ1-4 | TRBV6-6 | . | CASRGHGAGNEKLFF | TGTGCCAGCAGGGGGCACGGCGCAGGGAATGAAAAACTGTTTTTT
. | TRBJ2-2 | TRBV19 | . | CASSIEIGGNTGELFF | TGTGCCAGTAGTATAGAGATAGGGGGGAACACCGGGGAGCTGTTTTTT
. | TRBJ1-5 | TRBV6-1 | . | CASSGAGPQPQHF | TGTGCCAGCAGTGGGGCAGGGCCGCAGCCCCAGCATTTT
. | TRBJ2-1 | TRBV19 | TRBD1 | CASNTGTVNNEQFF | TGTGCCAGTAATACCGGGACAGTCAACAATGAGCAGTTCTTC
. | TRBJ1-3 | TRBV27 | . | CASSPLSGNTIYF | TGTGCCAGCAGCCCTCTCTCTGGAAACACCATATATTTT
. | TRBJ2-3 | TRBV6-1 | . | CATLDSISDTQYF | TGTGCCACTCTGGACAGCATATCGGATACGCAGTATTTT
. | TRBJ1-2 | TRBV6-1 | . | CASTLGQSTGYTF | TGTGCCAGCACCCTCGGACAGTCAACTGGCTACACCTTC
. | TRBJ2-7 | TRBV7-8 | . | CASSSDGGPYEQYF | TGTGCCAGCAGCTCCGACGGGGGGCCATACGAGCAGTACTTC
. | TRBJ1-5 | TRBV30 | . | CAWSKNTGDGRVGNQPQHF | TGTGCCTGGAGTAAGAACACAGGAGATGGGCGGGTGGGCAATCAGCCCCAGCATTTT